These 21 T cell receptor beta chains originate from one sample sequenced in a study of CD4 T cells in relation to SARS-CoV-2 and coronaviruses. The unexposed donors gave CD4+ T cells in about 2011-2018, prior to COVID-19. CD4+ T cells were isolated from the cells after 10 days of culture. Assay used: immunoSEQ multiplex PCR; TCRdb lists only in-frame clones, some missing. This table has 10,000 to 11,000 clones, about three quarters appearing once. These receptors' antigens are unknown. The source material was CD4+ T cells from PBMCs, cultured in vitro. These receptors came from a human donor in good health.

The V gene is TRBV5-1, the J gene TRBJ2-3, with a tentative D call TRBD2 (5 bases). With 0 bases removed from V and 0 bases from J, the gap between germline ends came to 17 bases. The CDR3 is 18 residues long. In germline, CDR1 is SGHRS, CDR2 YFSETQ. The CDR3 here is CASSLVRVQISSTDTQYF. CDR3 sequence (DNA): TGCGCCAGCAGCTTGGTGCGGGTGCAGATATCTAGCACAGATACGCAGTATTTT. Complete variable domain (other parts from reference TRBV5-1 and TRBJ2-3): KAGVTQTPRYLIKTRGQQVTLSCSPISGHRSVSWYQQTPGQGLQFLFEYFSETQRNKGNFPGRFSGRQFSNSRSEMNVSTLELGDSALYLCASSLVRVQISSTDTQYFGPGTRLTVL.

This clone was detected a few times. V and J are TRBV19 and TRBJ1-5, with D unresolved. The germline V and J ends were trimmed by 1 base and 3 bases, with 10 bases remaining between them. The germline CDR1 and CDR2 sequences are LNHDA and SQIVND (reference sequence). This CDR3 is 15 amino acids long. CDR3 loop: CASSIVGVDNQPQHF. For the CDR3, the DNA is TGTGCCAGTAGTATAGTGGGAGTTGACAATCAGCCCCAGCATTTT. The full variable domain, completed using reference TRBV19 and TRBJ1-5, is DGGITQSPKYLFRKEGQNVTLSCEQNLNHDAMYWYRQDPGQGLRLIYYSQIVNDFQKGDIAEGYSVSREKKESFPLTVTSAQKNPTAFYLCASSIVGVDNQPQHFGDGTRLSIL.

In DNA form, the CDR3 reads TGCGCCAGCAGCCCCGGGGATCGGGCCCGGCTAAACACCGGGGAGCTGTTTTTT. It specifies CASSPGDRARLNTGELFF. The chain couples TRBV5-1 to TRBJ2-2; the D gene is possibly TRBD2 (5 bases). The ends were cut back, 4 bases at V and 2 bases at J, with 21 bases in the middle. Germline values: CDR1 SGHRS, CDR2 YFSETQ. The length of the CDR3 is 18 residues.

This clone was seen a few times. The rearrangement joins TRBV4-3 to TRBJ1-2, with TRBD1 as a possible D gene (6 bases). Trimming took off 1 base at V and 3 bases at J, with 12 bases between the two ends. Germline V gene lookup returns CDR1 LGHNA and CDR2 YSLEER. This CDR3 has 15 amino acids. The CDR3 DNA reads as TGCGCCAGCAGCCAAGCTTTACAGGGCGACTATGGCTACACCTTC. Translated: CASSQALQGDYGYTF.

The genes are TRBV5-1 and TRBJ2-1; D ambiguous. Germline lookup yields CDR1 SGHRS and CDR2 YFSETQ. Trimming pared 0 bases from V and 9 bases from J, leaving 7 bases between. The CDR3 covers 12 residues. In DNA, the CDR3 is TGCGCCAGCAGCTTGGGGGAAACTGAGCAGTTCTTC. Amino acid sequence: CASSLGETEQFF.

This clone was seen a handful of times. The chain is built from TRBV30 and TRBJ1-2, with a tentative D call TRBD1 (5 bases). CDR1 is GTSNPN, CDR2 SVGIG, per germline (reference sequence). The CDR3 is made up of 14 amino acids. Trimming removed 1 base from V and 3 bases from J, with 12 bases in between. The chain's CDR3 is CAWSEATGDYGYTF. CDR3 in DNA: TGTGCCTGGAGTGAGGCTACAGGAGACTATGGCTACACCTTC. The whole variable domain, remainder taken from reference TRBV30 and TRBJ1-2, is SQTIHQWPATLVQPVGSPLSLECTVEGTSNPNLYWYRQAAGRGLQLLFYSVGIGQISSEVPQNLSASRPQDRQFILSSKKLLLSDSGFYLCAWSEATGDYGYTFGSGTRLTVV.

The CDR3 region is CASSFGATYTGELFF. CDR3 nucleotide sequence: TGCGCCAGCAGCTTCGGGGCTACCTACACCGGGGAGCTGTTTTTT. V and J are TRBV5-1 and TRBJ2-2; TRBD1 or TRBD2 may be the D gene (5 bases each). The germline CDR1 and CDR2 sequences are SGHRS and YFSETQ. V lost 2 bases, J lost 3 bases, and 11 bases lay in between. The CDR3 contains 15 residues.

This chain joins TRBV11-2 and TRBJ1-1; 7 bases are a match to TRBD1. The CDR3 contains 17 residues. Unmatched junction bases numbered 10, after V lost 3 bases and J lost 0 bases. The germline gives CDR1 SGHAT, CDR2 FQNNGV. The CDR3 bases are TGTGCCAGCAGCTTGATAACGTTACAGGGGTTGAACACTGAAGCTTTCTTT. This gives the protein CASSLITLQGLNTEAFF.

The rearrangement joins TRBV27 to TRBJ2-3; D is ambiguous. Germline V gives CDR1 MNHEY, CDR2 SMNVEV (reference sequence). This CDR3 has 16 amino acids. V lost 6 bases to trimming and J lost 4 bases, with 20 bases between them. The CDR3 region is CASSPIVVPVADTQYF. CDR3 coding DNA: TGTGCCAGCAGCCCTATCGTCGTGCCGGTGGCAGATACGCAGTATTTT.

The chain couples TRBV29-1 to TRBJ2-1, with TRBD1 matching 9 bases. CDR1 and CDR2 from the germline V gene are SQVTM and ANQGSEA. The CDR3 spans 14 residues. J gave up 8 bases and V 1 base, and 6 bases lay outside the gene matches. For the CDR3, the DNA is TGCAGCGTTGAAGCGGGACAGGGTCGCGATGAGCAGTTCTTC. Residues: CSVEAGQGRDEQFF.

This sequence joins TRBV4-1 and TRBJ2-2; 9 nucleotides agree with TRBD2. Trimming took 5 bases from V and 1 from J; bases not matched to a gene: 5. The CDR3 spans 16 residues. Germline CDR1 MGHRA, CDR2 YSYEKL. CDR3 region: CASSSRAGGNTGELFF. CDR3 sequence (DNA): TGCGCCAGCAGCTCGCGAGCGGGAGGGAACACCGGGGAGCTGTTTTTT.

The rearrangement joins TRBV10-3 to TRBJ1-1; no firm D call. The CDR3 contains 13 residues. Germline values: CDR1 ENHRY, CDR2 SYGVKD. V gave up 0 bases and J gave up 3 bases, with 5 bases separating them. The CDR3 protein is CAISESRDTEAFF. CDR3 nucleotides: TGTGCCATCAGTGAGTCTAGAGACACTGAAGCTTTCTTT.

The chain is built from TRBV10-1 and TRBJ1-6, with TRBD1 identical over 7 bases. The CDR3 has 15 amino acids. The trim removed 0 bases at V and 10 bases at J, leaving 6 bases unmatched. Germline CDR1 reads WNHNN; CDR2 reads SYGVQD (reference sequence). DNA of the CDR3: TGCGCCAGCAGTGAGTCCACGGGACAGCGGTCACCCCTCCACTTT. Translation gives CASSESTGQRSPLHF.

J is TRBJ2-7 and V is TRBV6-5, with D perhaps assigned TRBD1 or TRBD2 (5 bases each). Germline V gene lookup returns CDR1 MNHEY and CDR2 SVGAGI. V gave up 0 bases and J gave up 5 bases, with 14 bases separating them. This CDR3 region has 15 residues. CDR3 nucleotides: TGTGCCAGCAGTTACTCGAGAGGCAGGGACGACGAGCAGTACTTC. As protein: CASSYSRGRDDEQYF.

The chain links TRBV6-5 to TRBJ1-2; TRBD1 matches 8 bases. Germline V gene data show CDR1 as MNHEY and CDR2 as SVGAGI. This CDR3 has 13 residues. J lost 3 bases, V lost 7 bases, and 4 bases had no gene match. CDR3 protein: CASNLDRDYGYTF. The CDR3 coding sequence is TGTGCCAGCAACCTGGACAGGGACTATGGCTACACCTTC.

This clone was seen more than once but under ten times. The J gene is TRBJ2-1, the V gene TRBV5-4; D might be TRBD2 (6 bases). Germline loops: CDR1 SGHNT, CDR2 YYREEE (reference sequence). This CDR3 is 15 amino acids long. V was clipped by 1 base and J by 11 bases, with 19 bases between them. The DNA of the CDR3 is TGTGCCAGCAGCTTGCGGGAACTAGCCGCCAAGAAGCAGTTCTTC. This codes for CASSLRELAAKKQFF.

This clone occurred a few times. This chain links TRBV14 with TRBJ2-1; TRBD1 matches at 9 bases. This CDR3 comprises 15 residues. Germline loops: CDR1 SGHDN, CDR2 FVKESK. V shed 3 bases, J shed 3 bases, and the junction held 3 bases outside the gene matches. In DNA, the CDR3 is TGTGCCAGCAGCCAGCGACAGGGGGTCTACAATGAGCAGTTCTTC. Translated: CASSQRQGVYNEQFF.

The J gene is TRBJ1-2, the V gene TRBV7-2; 7 bases align to TRBD1. V lost 1 base to trimming and J lost 0 bases; unmatched junction nucleotides: 11. CDR3 size: 18 residues. Germline V gene sequence: CDR1 SGHTA, CDR2 FQGNSA. CDR3 in DNA: TGTGCCAGCAGCTTAGAGGGGGCCCTCTCCATAGCTAACTATGGCTACACCTTC. It yields the protein CASSLEGALSIANYGYTF.

The chain employs TRBV19 and TRBJ1-2; D unclear. CDR3 length equals 12 residues. The V end lost 7 bases, the J end lost 2 bases, and 8 bases lay between the germline ends. Germline V gene lookup returns CDR1 LNHDA and CDR2 SQIVND (reference sequence). CDR3 sequence reads: CASTSWNYGYTF. The CDR3 DNA is TGTGCCAGTACCTCCTGGAACTATGGCTACACCTTC.

The chain carries TRBV19 and TRBJ1-5; tentative D call: TRBD1 (6 bases). The V gene lost 2 bases and the J gene lost 5 bases, with 16 bases spanning the gap. CDR3 length: 16 amino acids. CDR1 and CDR2 from the germline V gene are LNHDA and SQIVND (reference sequence). CDR3 sequence: CASSIIPGARDQPQHF. The CDR3 DNA is TGTGCCAGTAGTATAATTCCGGGGGCGAGGGATCAGCCCCAGCATTTT.

The rearrangement uses TRBV15 and TRBJ1-3, with 7 bases matching TRBD1. Unmatched junction bases numbered 13, after V lost 5 bases and J lost 0 bases. The germline V gene encodes CDR1 LNHNV and CDR2 YYDKDF (reference sequence). There are 18 residues in the CDR3. CDR3 nucleotides: TGTGCCACCAGCTCCCAGGGTCCAGGGACAGCCTCTGGAAACACCATATATTTT. It translates to CATSSQGPGTASGNTIYF.